Below are 6 T cell receptor beta chains sequenced from a single sample in a study of blood T cell repertoires in COVID-19. Clones were read by immunoSEQ multiplex PCR, and TCRdb kept only the in-frame ones, dropping some. Here the sample spans approximately 200,000 clones, roughly 76% being singletons. Material for sequencing was peripheral blood. Every receptor here comes from a human donor in a cohort sampled during active COVID-19.

This CDR3 reads CASSSGQGRKTQYF. DNA for the CDR3: TGTGCCAGCAGTTCGGGACAGGGGCGAAAGACCCAGTACTTC. The V and J genes are TRBV28 and TRBJ2-5; 10 bases agree with TRBD1. V was pared by 4 bases and J by 6 bases, with 5 bases of the junction left unmatched. The CDR3 has 14 residues. CDR1 and CDR2 (germline): MDHEN, SYDVKM.

The rearrangement uses TRBV28 and TRBJ2-3; the D gene is possibly TRBD1 (5 bases). Germline V gene lookup returns CDR1 MDHEN and CDR2 SYDVKM. The length of the CDR3 is 14 residues. Trimming removed 1 base at V and 0 bases at J, with 5 bases between. The chain's CDR3 is CASSLSGSTDTQYF. The CDR3 coding sequence is TGTGCCAGCAGTTTATCAGGGAGCACAGATACGCAGTATTTT.

Comment on this clone: The sample contains more than one DNA sequence encoding this CDR3. The chain combines TRBV6-2 or TRBV6-3 with TRBJ1-1, with 7 bases lining up with TRBD1. Per germline, CDR1 MNHEY and CDR2 SVGEGT. CDR3 length: 14 amino acids. With 2 bases clipped from V and 0 bases from J, the junction kept 0 bases outside the gene matches. Here the CDR3 reads CASSYRGLNTEAFF. CDR3 nucleotides: TGTGCCAGCAGTTACAGGGGGCTGAACACTGAAGCTTTCTTT.

The chain couples TRBV30 to TRBJ1-1; D is perhaps TRBD1 (5 bases). From germline, CDR1 is GTSNPN and CDR2 SVGIG (reference sequence). This CDR3 region has 16 residues. The V and J ends lost 3 bases and 0 bases respectively, with 17 bases between them. The CDR3 coding sequence is TGTGCCTGGAGCGGGGTCGGGGGAACCATGAACACTGAAGCTTTCTTT. This translates into CAWSGVGGTMNTEAFF.

This chain connects TRBV6-5 to TRBJ2-7, with 13 bases matching TRBD2. This CDR3 is built from 14 residues. CDR1 and CDR2 from the germline V gene are MNHEY and SVGAGI. The V and J ends lost 8 bases and 1 base, in that order; junction bases with no gene match: 2. The CDR3 is CASVGLAGSYEQYF. CDR3 nucleotide sequence: TGTGCCAGCGTGGGACTAGCGGGATCCTACGAGCAGTACTTC.

The V and J genes are TRBV10-3 and TRBJ1-2; TRBD1 might be the D (5 bases). The ends were cut back, 6 bases at V and 4 bases at J, with 15 bases in the middle. CDR3 length: 14 amino acids. Germline V gene sequence: CDR1 ENHRY, CDR2 SYGVKD. CDR3 nucleotide sequence: TGTGCCATCAGCTCAGCTCAGGGTAGCTATGGCTACACCTTC. Residues: CAISSAQGSYGYTF.